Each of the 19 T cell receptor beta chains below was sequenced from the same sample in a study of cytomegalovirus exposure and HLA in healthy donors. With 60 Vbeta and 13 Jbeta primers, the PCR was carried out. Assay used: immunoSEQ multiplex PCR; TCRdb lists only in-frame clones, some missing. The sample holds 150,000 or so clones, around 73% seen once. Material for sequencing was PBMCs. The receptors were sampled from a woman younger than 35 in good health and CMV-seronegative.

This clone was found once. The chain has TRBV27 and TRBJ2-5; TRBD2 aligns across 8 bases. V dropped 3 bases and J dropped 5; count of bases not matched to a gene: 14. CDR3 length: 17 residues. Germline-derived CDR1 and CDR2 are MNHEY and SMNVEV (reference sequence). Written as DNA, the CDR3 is TGTGCCAGCAGTTTGCGAGCGGGAGTGGGGATGGCGGAGACCCAGTACTTC. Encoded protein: CASSLRAGVGMAETQYF.

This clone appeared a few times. The CDR3: CASGLREMNTEAFF. The CDR3, as DNA: TGTGCTAGTGGTTTGAGGGAGATGAACACTGAAGCTTTCTTT. The V gene is TRBV12-5, the J gene TRBJ1-1; D remains unclear. The germline V gene has CDR1 LGHNT and CDR2 FRNRAP. The CDR3 sequence is 14 residues long. V shed 2 bases and J shed 0 bases, with 7 bases lying between them.

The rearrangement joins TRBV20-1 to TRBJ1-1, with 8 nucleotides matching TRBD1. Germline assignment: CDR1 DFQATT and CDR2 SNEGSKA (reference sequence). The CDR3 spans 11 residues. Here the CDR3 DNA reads TGCAGAGGACAGGGAGGTCCTGAAGCTTTCTTT. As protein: CRGQGGPEAFF.

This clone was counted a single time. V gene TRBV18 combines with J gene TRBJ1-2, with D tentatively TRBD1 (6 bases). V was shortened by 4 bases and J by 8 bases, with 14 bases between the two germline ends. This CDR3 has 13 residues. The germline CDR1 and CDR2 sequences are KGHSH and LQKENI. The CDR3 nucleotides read TGTGCCAGCTCACTACAGGGAACGAAAGGCTACACCTTC. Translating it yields CASSLQGTKGYTF.

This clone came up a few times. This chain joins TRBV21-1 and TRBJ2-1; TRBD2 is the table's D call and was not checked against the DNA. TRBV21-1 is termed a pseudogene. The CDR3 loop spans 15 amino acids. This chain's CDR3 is CASSGARELDNEQFF. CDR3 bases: TGTGCCAGCAGCGGGGCGCGGGAGCTCGACAATGAGCAGTTCTTC.

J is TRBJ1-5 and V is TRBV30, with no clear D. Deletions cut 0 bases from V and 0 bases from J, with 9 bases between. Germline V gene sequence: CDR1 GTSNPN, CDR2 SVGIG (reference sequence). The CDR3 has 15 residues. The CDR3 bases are TGTGCCTGGAGTGTACCGAACTTTAGCAATCAGCCCCAGCATTTT. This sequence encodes CAWSVPNFSNQPQHF.

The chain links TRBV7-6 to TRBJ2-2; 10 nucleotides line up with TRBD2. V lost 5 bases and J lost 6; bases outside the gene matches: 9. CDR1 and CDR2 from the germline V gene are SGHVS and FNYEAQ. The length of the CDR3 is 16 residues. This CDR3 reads CASSLSPSGSSGELFF. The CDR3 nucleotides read TGTGCCAGCAGCCTGTCGCCTAGCGGGAGTTCCGGGGAGCTGTTTTTT.

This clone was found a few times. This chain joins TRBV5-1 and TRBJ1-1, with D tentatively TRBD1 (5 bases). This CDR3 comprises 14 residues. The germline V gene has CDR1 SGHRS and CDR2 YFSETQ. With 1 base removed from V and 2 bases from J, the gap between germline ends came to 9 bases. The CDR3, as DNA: TGCGCCAGCAGCTTGCCCAGGGTTAACACTGAAGCTTTCTTT. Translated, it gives CASSLPRVNTEAFF.

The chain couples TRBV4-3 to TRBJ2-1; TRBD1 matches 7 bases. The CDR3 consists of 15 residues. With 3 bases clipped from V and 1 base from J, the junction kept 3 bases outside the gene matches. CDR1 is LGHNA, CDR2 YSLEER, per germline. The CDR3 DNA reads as TGCGCCAGCAGCCAGAGACAGGGTTCCTACAATGAGCAGTTCTTC. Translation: CASSQRQGSYNEQFF.

The CDR3 spells CSSTSGTLRDTQYF. Here the CDR3 DNA reads TGCAGCTCGACTAGCGGGACCTTGCGGGATACGCAGTATTTT. V is TRBV29-1 and J is TRBJ2-3; 11 positions match TRBD2. In germline, CDR1 is SQVTM, CDR2 ANQGSEA. V lost 8 bases, J lost 6 bases, and 10 bases stayed unmatched. CDR3 length equals 14 residues.

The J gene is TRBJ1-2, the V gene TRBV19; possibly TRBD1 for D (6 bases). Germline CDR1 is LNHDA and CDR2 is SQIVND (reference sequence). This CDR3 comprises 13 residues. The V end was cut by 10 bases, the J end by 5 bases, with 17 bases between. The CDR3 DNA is TGTGCCACCAAACCACAGGGTGTGTATGGCTACACCTTC. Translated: CATKPQGVYGYTF.

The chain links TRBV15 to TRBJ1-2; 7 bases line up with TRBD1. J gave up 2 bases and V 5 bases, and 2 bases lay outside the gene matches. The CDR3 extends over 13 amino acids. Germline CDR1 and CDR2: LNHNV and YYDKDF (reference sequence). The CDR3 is CATSPDRNYGYTF. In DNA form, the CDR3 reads TGTGCCACCAGCCCGGACAGGAACTATGGCTACACCTTC.

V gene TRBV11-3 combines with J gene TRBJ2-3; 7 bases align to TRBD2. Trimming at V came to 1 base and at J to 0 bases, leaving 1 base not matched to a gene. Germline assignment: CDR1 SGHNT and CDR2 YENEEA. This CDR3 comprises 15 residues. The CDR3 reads CASSLGAGSTDTQYF. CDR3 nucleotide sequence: TGTGCCAGCAGCTTAGGAGCGGGAAGCACAGATACGCAGTATTTT.

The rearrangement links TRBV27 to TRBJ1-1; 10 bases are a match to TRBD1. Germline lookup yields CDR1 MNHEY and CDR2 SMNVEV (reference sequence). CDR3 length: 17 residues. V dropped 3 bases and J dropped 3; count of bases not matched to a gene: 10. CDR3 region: CASSLDPGQGTDTEAFF. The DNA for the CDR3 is TGTGCCAGCAGTTTGGATCCGGGACAGGGGACTGACACTGAAGCTTTCTTT.

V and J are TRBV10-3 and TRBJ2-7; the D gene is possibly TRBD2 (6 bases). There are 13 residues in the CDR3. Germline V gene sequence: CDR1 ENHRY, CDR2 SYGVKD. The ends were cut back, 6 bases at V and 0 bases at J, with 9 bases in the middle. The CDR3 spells CAIRGGNSYEQYV. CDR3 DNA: TGTGCCATCAGGGGGGGAAACTCCTACGAGCAGTACGTC.

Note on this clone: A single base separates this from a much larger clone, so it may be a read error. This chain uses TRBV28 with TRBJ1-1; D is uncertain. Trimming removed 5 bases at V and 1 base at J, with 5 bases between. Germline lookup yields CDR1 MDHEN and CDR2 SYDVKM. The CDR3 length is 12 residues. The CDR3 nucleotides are TGTGCCAGCAGTAACGGGAACACTGAAGCTTTCTTT. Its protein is CASSNGNTEAFF.

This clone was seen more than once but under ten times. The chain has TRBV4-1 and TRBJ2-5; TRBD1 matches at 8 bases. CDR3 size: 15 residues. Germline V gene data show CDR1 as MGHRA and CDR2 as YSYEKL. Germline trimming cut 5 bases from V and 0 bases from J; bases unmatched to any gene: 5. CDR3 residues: CASSTTGQDQETQYF. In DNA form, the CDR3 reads TGCGCCAGCAGCACAACGGGACAGGACCAAGAGACCCAGTACTTC.

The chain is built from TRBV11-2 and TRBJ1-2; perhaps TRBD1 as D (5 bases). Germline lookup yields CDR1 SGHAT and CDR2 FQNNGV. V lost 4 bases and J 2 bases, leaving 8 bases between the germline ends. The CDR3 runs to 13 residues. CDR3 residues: CASSSQVNYGYTF. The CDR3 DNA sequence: TGTGCCAGCAGCTCACAGGTCAACTATGGCTACACCTTC.

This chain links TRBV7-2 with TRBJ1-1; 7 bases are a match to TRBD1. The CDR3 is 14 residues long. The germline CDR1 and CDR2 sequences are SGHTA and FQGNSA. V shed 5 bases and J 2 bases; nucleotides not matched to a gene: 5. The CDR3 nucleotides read TGTGCCAGCAGCCACCGACAGGGCAACACTGAAGCTTTCTTT. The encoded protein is CASSHRQGNTEAFF.